This paragraph reports one TCR beta chain. The CDR3 is made up of 14 amino acids. Per germline, CDR1 SQVTM and CDR2 ANQGSEA. V shed 1 base and J 5 bases; nucleotides not matched to a gene: 6. Then a second PCR, running roughly 6 to 11 cycles, was carried out with a sample-barcoded 5' primer and a J-beta primer mix. TCRdb reprocessed the 5' RACE reads with MiXCR, giving one entry per CDR3 protein. The sample lists under 1,000,000 distinct CDR3 sequences; 35% to 40% were seen once. This entry is derived from a study of blood T cells in healthy people across ages. The sequence was collected from a young man in good health. J is TRBJ2-7 and V is TRBV29-1; 9 positions match TRBD1. Material: blood. The CDR3 region is CSVEVGQGVHEQYF. CDR3 nucleotide sequence: TGCAGCGTTGAAGTGGGACAGGGCGTCCACGAGCAGTACTTC.